This TCR beta chain was obtained from a study of blood T cell repertoires in COVID-19. The CDR3 sequence is 15 residues long. From germline, CDR1 is SGHRS and CDR2 YFSETQ. V was clipped by 1 base and J by 9 bases, with 17 bases between them. Measured with immunoSEQ multiplex PCR; TCRdb has only the in-frame clones, and not every one. This sample yields 300,000 to 450,000 clones, of which around 87% are seen a single time; around 1.9% belongs to the top ten. Sequencing was performed on PBMCs or T cells enriched from blood (not recorded which). The TCR sequence derives from a man aged 35-49 years in a cohort exposed to, infected with or recovered from COVID-19 (not recorded which). The V and J genes are TRBV5-1 and TRBJ2-1; D is perhaps TRBD1 (5 bases). Here the CDR3 DNA reads TGCGCCAGCAGCTTGCAGCCGATTCAGGGTACTGAGCAGTTCTTC. Translated, it gives CASSLQPIQGTEQFF.